Here is one T cell receptor (beta chain) with its context. Its antigen remains unidentified. Base-call qualities are not available, and no considerably larger clone is one nucleotide away. The source of the sample is a study of shared clonotypes between healthy human individuals (dated by TCRdb to the early 2020s). Looking at the study overall: A few men and two women, aged 18 to 49 years, made up the cohort. Different laboratories and diverse techniques were used to prepare libraries and sequence TCR repertoires, to increase sequencing depth and limit assay-specific biases. The study deeply sequenced blood TCR repertoires of about five healthy adults to estimate repertoire size and the extent of clonotype sharing between individuals. Between about 0.85 and 9.5 billion PBMCs per donor were obtained by leukapheresis. For each donor, three plates each were used for CD4 naive and CD4 memory, two plates were used for CD8 naive, and one plate was used for CD8 memory. General findings and caveats noted by the study authors: The genetic and exposure-history diversity represented was limited by the small number of donors. Naive subsets generally had larger estimated clonotype richness than memory subsets. When a few donors were compared, the shared fraction of clonotypes was about 5% for naive CD4, roughly 3.3% for naive CD8, 2.3% for memory CD4, and 0.4% for memory CD8. Compared with non-shared clonotypes, clonotypes shared by all four sorted-subset donors had higher generation probabilities. Even with the large sequencing depth, rarefaction of the sorted-subset datasets indicated that sequencing was incomplete. Only blood was sampled, and tissue TCR repertoires likely differ from those in blood. Pairwise subsampling led to the expectation that sequencing depth would affect the degree of clonotype sharing among donors.

TCR CDR3 regions were amplified from genomic DNA by multiplex PCR using the deep immunoSEQ assay. For each cell subset, the extracted genomic DNA was distributed evenly across all wells of several immunoSEQ 96-well plates, and each plate served as one replicate. For sorted subsets, each replicate PCR was loaded with 150 to 250 ng genomic DNA, equivalent to about 33,000 T cell genomes. Purified libraries were quantified with a Qubit 3.0 fluorometer, sized on a Bioanalyzer 2100, and re-quantified with the KAPA Library Quantification kit. A separate single-read 150-cycle Illumina NextSeq 550 flow cell was used to sequence each immunoSEQ 96-well plate. The source study handled its data this way. Because the immunoSEQ output held only junctional sequences and lacked quality scores, the filtering could not match the filtering applied to full-length reads. To assign V/J genes and CDR3, sequences were annotated against IMGT germline references using PyIR, a Python wrapper for IgBLAST v1.9. Reads with weak V/J assignments (E-value above 1e-6), missing CDR3, stop codons, out-of-frame junctions, or ambiguous translated residues were removed. A V3J clonotype was defined by an identical inferred V gene, J gene, and CDR3 amino acid sequence. To compute the percentage overlap between repertoires, the number of shared unique clonotypes was divided by the size of the smaller repertoire. Richness of each repertoire was evaluated using RTK rarefaction, the Chao1 estimator, and Recon v2.1 estimates of unobserved clonotypes. Generation probabilities were computed with OLGA for all TCRbeta clonotypes obtained by the gDNA method from a handful of donors. Imported from immuneACCESS, the table was reduced by TCRdb to in-frame sequences with V and J called. These copies leave out some clones; in studies compared against another copy, an unresolved V gene accounts for under half, and the cause of the remainder is not known. The V and J calls and clone size were taken over from that table, and D and trimming were inferred from the DNA. Within this sample are roughly 650,000 clones, with roughly 96% of them counted one time only. The ten largest clones take up less than 0.13% of the sample.

The germline V end is reduced by 4 bases and the J end by 0 bases; junction bases left unmatched: 5. CDR1 and CDR2, looked up from the germline V gene, are SGHAT and FQNNGV. Including cysteine and phenylalanine, the CDR3 has 17 amino acids. Solely the CDR3 DNA is kept, with 51 bases framed from the first base. CD8 naive samples were CD45RO-negative cells positively selected for CCR7, giving a CD45RA+CCR7+ population that excluded TemRA cells. Donors were healthy HIV-negative adults with no recently reported acute infections or vaccinations. Every donor was a Caucasian adult residing in Nashville, Tennessee, USA. After blood collection by leukapheresis, PBMCs were isolated using Ficoll-Histopaque density gradient centrifugation and then cryopreserved in the vapor phase of liquid nitrogen. Purity and quantity of every magnetically sorted T cell population were checked by analytical flow cytometry. Genomic DNA was isolated from each sorted fraction and quantified by UV absorbance on a Nanodrop 2000c.

This TCR was recovered from a woman in her 30s in good health. The chain was built from TRBV11-2 and TRBJ2-1, and 11 bases in between align with TRBD2. Sequenced: naive CD8+ T cells sorted from blood. This specimen's cell subset or site label, per the study, means: CD45RA+CCR7+. The nucleotide sequence reads TGTGCCAGCAGCTCCGTTAGCGGGAGGGCCTCCTACAATGAGCAGTTCTTC. It specifies CASSSVSGRASYNEQFF.